This TCR beta chain was captured by sequencing in a study of blood T cell repertoires in COVID-19. The wider study: The United States, Italy and Spain supplied acute and convalescent COVID-19 samples. Sources were T cells, B-cell-depleted T cells, or PBMCs; the material itself was cDNA or gDNA.

In the source study's methods: Scientists estimated how many nucleated cells there were by amplifying reference gene primers. Profiled with immunoSEQ multiplex PCR; TCRdb holds only in-frame clones, not every one. V, J and clone size were drawn from that table, and D and trimming were deduced from the DNA. Seen here are 120,000 to 150,000 clones, around 87% observed once, and the top ten hold approximately 35%. Germline CDR1 reads SEHNR; CDR2 reads FQNEAQ (reference sequence). The length of the CDR3 is 14 residues. V lost 5 bases and J 4 bases, leaving 15 bases between the germline ends. The chain carries TRBV7-9 and TRBJ2-7, with a weak D call TRBD2 (5 bases). The sample taken for sequencing was peripheral blood. The TCR was taken from a middle-aged man who had recovered from COVID-19. CDR3 sequence: CASSRGQESYEQYF. In DNA, the CDR3 is TGTGCCAGCAGCCGGGGTCAGGAAAGTTACGAGCAGTACTTC.